This section outlines one T cell receptor (beta chain) sequence together with its context. TCRdb re-called the RACE reads with MiXCR, one entry per CDR3 protein. The sample includes some 70,000 distinct CDR3 sequences, about a tenth seen only once; the top ten take around 7%. This record comes from a study of human T cells and chemical hapten exposure. V shed 1 base, J shed 8 bases, and the junction held 13 bases outside the gene matches. The CDR3 has 16 residues. Germline assignment: CDR1 SGHTA and CDR2 FQGNSA. Noted time point: patch test 2, 6 weeks after DPC sensitization. Treatment specified: therapeutic diphenylcyclopropenone sensitization with weekly scalp DPC.

V is TRBV7-2 and J is TRBJ2-5; 7 nucleotides align to TRBD2. This TCR came from a woman in her forties or fifties with alopecia areata. Some clones in this sample may be carry-over from other donors' samples. The starting material was whole blood, obtained in connection with sensitization to the hapten diphenylcyclopropenone (DPC). The chain's CDR3 is CASSLEAGARSYTQYF. The CDR3 bases are TGTGCCAGCAGCTTAGAGGCGGGAGCCCGGTCATATACCCAGTACTTC.